The 14 T cell receptor beta chains below were found in one sample sequenced in a study of blood T cell repertoires in COVID-19. The table came from immunoSEQ multiplex PCR; TCRdb's copy has only in-frame clones and leaves some out. The top ten clones hold 1.5% to 2% of a sample with a few hundred thousand clones, about nine tenths of them seen once. Sequencing was done on a sample of PBMCs or T cells enriched from blood (not recorded which). The receptors originated from a woman aged 25 to 39 who had recovered from COVID-19.

The chain has TRBV27 and TRBJ2-7; tentative D call: TRBD1 (6 bases). The V gene's germline CDR1 is MNHEY and CDR2 SMNVEV (reference sequence). The CDR3 spans 13 residues. V gave up 9 bases and J gave up 4 bases, with 16 bases separating them. As DNA, the CDR3 is TGTGCCAGTGCCCGGACAGTAACTTACGAGCAGTACTTC. Translation: CASARTVTYEQYF.

The chain recombines TRBV19 with TRBJ1-4; D unresolved. The germline V gene has CDR1 LNHDA and CDR2 SQIVND (reference sequence). Trimming removed 5 bases from V and 0 bases from J, with 13 bases in between. There are 16 residues in the CDR3. In DNA form, the CDR3 reads TGTGCCAGTAGTCCCGACGTCGGGGCAACTAATGAAAAACTGTTTTTT. Protein: CASSPDVGATNEKLFF. Variable domain in full (rest from reference TRBV19 and TRBJ1-4): DGGITQSPKYLFRKEGQNVTLSCEQNLNHDAMYWYRQDPGQGLRLIYYSQIVNDFQKGDIAEGYSVSREKKESFPLTVTSAQKNPTAFYLCASSPDVGATNEKLFFGSGTQLSVL.

The chain employs TRBV3-1 (or the pseudogene TRBV3-2) and TRBJ2-1, with 10 bases fitting TRBD2. V shed 4 bases, J shed 10 bases, and the junction held 10 bases outside the gene matches. CDR3 length: 15 amino acids. CDR1 is LGHDT, CDR2 YNNKEL, per germline (reference sequence). CDR3: CASSLSGGTLNEQFF. CDR3 coding DNA: TGTGCCAGCAGCCTTAGCGGGGGGACTCTCAACGAGCAGTTCTTC.

The sample holds one count of this clone. The chain uses TRBV5-1 and TRBJ2-7; 7 bases are shared with TRBD1. The CDR3 spans 15 residues. J lost 3 bases, V lost 4 bases, and 10 bases had no gene match. From germline, CDR1 is SGHRS and CDR2 YFSETQ. CDR3 loop: CASSLRTGQSYEQYF. The CDR3 bases are TGCGCCAGCAGCCTCCGAACGGGACAGAGCTACGAGCAGTACTTC.

The chain has TRBV9 and TRBJ1-3; no definite D call. Germline CDR1 reads SGDLS; CDR2 reads YYNGEE. Deletions cut 4 bases from V and 0 bases from J, with 11 bases between. The CDR3 has 15 residues. The CDR3 reads CASSPEGRSGNTIYF. The CDR3 DNA reads as TGTGCCAGCAGCCCCGAGGGCCGCTCTGGAAACACCATATATTTT.

The V and J genes are TRBV6-5 and TRBJ1-5, with D possibly TRBD1 on 6 matching bases. This CDR3 is 13 amino acids long. Trimming stripped 5 bases from V and 7 bases from J, with 12 bases between. CDR1 and CDR2 (germline): MNHEY, SVGAGI. Written as DNA, the CDR3 is TGTGCCAGCAGTCAGGGGTTTGGACAGCCCCAGCATTTT. Encoded protein: CASSQGFGQPQHF.

This chain links TRBV18 with TRBJ1-5; unclear D gene. CDR3 length: 14 residues. In germline, CDR1 is KGHSH, CDR2 LQKENI. V was trimmed by 2 bases and J by 7 bases, leaving 12 bases between them. This chain's CDR3 is CASSPNSRYQPQHF. The CDR3 DNA is TGTGCCAGCTCACCAAATTCCAGATACCAGCCCCAGCATTTT.

The V call is TRBV27, the J call TRBJ1-2, with D tentatively TRBD1 (5 bases). The germline gives CDR1 MNHEY, CDR2 SMNVEV (reference sequence). CDR3 length: 14 amino acids. Trimming stripped 5 bases from V and 9 bases from J, with 19 bases between. In DNA, the CDR3 is TGTGCCAGCAGTAACCCGGGACTCCCTATAAGCTACACCTTC. Translating gives CASSNPGLPISYTF.

This sequence joins TRBV27 and TRBJ1-3; D ambiguous. Germline CDR1 is MNHEY and CDR2 is SMNVEV (reference sequence). This CDR3 region has 14 residues. V lost 0 bases to trimming and J lost 4 bases, with 7 bases between them. CDR3 sequence (DNA): TGTGCCAGCAGTTTATCGCCGGTCGGAAACACCATATATTTT. This sequence encodes CASSLSPVGNTIYF.

The chain combines TRBV24-1 with TRBJ2-5; 9 nucleotides match TRBD1. The CDR3 runs 16 residues. V was clipped by 3 bases and J by 5 bases; unmatched bases: 9. Germline V gene data show CDR1 as KGHDR and CDR2 as SFDVKD. The CDR3 sequence is CATSDPNRGRGETQYF. In DNA, the CDR3 is TGTGCCACCAGTGATCCAAACAGGGGGCGCGGGGAGACCCAGTACTTC.

This clone was seen only once. The V and J genes are TRBV4-3 and TRBJ1-3, with a weak D call TRBD1 (5 bases). V dropped 4 bases and J dropped 0 bases, with 16 bases sitting between them. CDR1 is LGHNA, CDR2 YSLEER, per germline. The CDR3 extends over 17 amino acids. The CDR3 DNA is TGCGCCAGCAGCCCTACCCTGCAGGGAAACTCTGGAAACACCATATATTTT. This codes for CASSPTLQGNSGNTIYF.

This clone showed up just a few times. The chain links TRBV6-1 to TRBJ2-7, with TRBD1 as a possible D gene (5 bases). The CDR3 has 15 residues. V was pared by 1 base and J by 2 bases, with 12 bases between. Germline V lookup: CDR1 MNHNS, CDR2 SASEGT. This chain's CDR3 is CASSEDTGATYEQYF. The DNA of the CDR3 is TGTGCCAGCAGTGAAGATACAGGTGCTACCTACGAGCAGTACTTC.

The chain combines TRBV15 with TRBJ2-2; the match to TRBD2 covers 9 bases. The CDR3 totals 17 residues. The junction had 9 bases not matched to a gene; V was cut back by 0 bases and J by 7 bases. The V gene's germline CDR1 is LNHNV and CDR2 YYDKDF (reference sequence). CDR3 sequence reads: CATSRDLGGGADGELFF. In DNA, the CDR3 is TGTGCCACCAGCAGAGATCTCGGCGGGGGGGCAGACGGGGAGCTGTTTTTT.

This chain joins TRBV5-5 and TRBJ2-1; 7 bases fit TRBD1. The CDR3 runs to 16 residues. V was pared by 4 bases and J by 3 bases, with 10 bases of the junction left unmatched. The V gene's germline CDR1 is SGHKS and CDR2 YYEKEE (reference sequence). CDR3: CASSPLRQGDYNEQFF. CDR3 in DNA: TGTGCCAGCAGCCCCTTAAGGCAGGGGGACTACAATGAGCAGTTCTTC.